Each of the 8 T cell receptor beta chains below was sequenced from the same sample in a study of blood T cell repertoires in COVID-19 (dated by TCRdb to the early 2020s). Library generation was performed with the immunoSEQ multiplex PCR assay. TCRdb stores this immuneACCESS table with in-frame sequences only. Part of the clones is absent; in the studies checked, under half of the shortfall reflects unresolved V genes, and no reason is known for the rest. Present in this sample are hundreds of thousands of clones, 90% to 95% of which were seen just once. Of the sample, 2.5% to 4% falls within the top ten clones. Sample: peripheral blood. The receptors were gathered from a woman aged 18-35 years who had recovered from COVID-19.

The chain uses TRBV5-6 and TRBJ2-3, with TRBD1 as a possible D gene (6 bases). Trimming cost V 9 bases and J 4 bases, with 15 bases left between them. CDR1 is SGHDT and CDR2 is YYEEEE in the germline V gene. This CDR3 region has 13 residues. The CDR3 reads CATTPGAPDTQYF. The CDR3 bases are TGTGCCACCACGCCAGGGGCGCCAGATACGCAGTATTTT.

The V call is TRBV6-6, the J call TRBJ1-2; TRBD1 matches 9 bases. The junction had 5 bases not matched to a gene; V was cut back by 3 bases and J by 6 bases. The CDR3 is made up of 14 amino acids. Germline values: CDR1 MNHNY, CDR2 SVGAGI (reference sequence). The CDR3, as DNA: TGTGCCAGCAGTTATTCGGGACAGGGTGATGGCTACACCTTC. This codes for CASSYSGQGDGYTF.

The rearrangement joins TRBV6-4 to TRBJ2-1, with 8 bases identical to TRBD2. The trim removed 3 bases at V and 7 bases at J, leaving 8 bases unmatched. CDR1 and CDR2 from the germline V gene are MRHNA and SNTAGT. The length of the CDR3 is 15 residues. CDR3 in DNA: TGTGCCAGCAGTGAAAGCGGGAGTACGCCTAATGAGCAGTTCTTC. This encodes CASSESGSTPNEQFF.

A single count supports this clone. V is TRBV7-8 and J is TRBJ2-7; a possible D gene is TRBD2 (5 bases). The CDR3 has 15 amino acids. The germline V gene encodes CDR1 SGHVS and CDR2 FQNEAQ. V dropped 1 base and J dropped 0 bases, with 10 bases sitting between them. DNA of the CDR3: TGTGCCAGCAGCTTAGAGGCGGGCAGCTCCTACGAGCAGTACGTC. Translated, it gives CASSLEAGSSYEQYV.

In this sample, this clone turned up once. The chain is built from TRBV7-9 and TRBJ1-2, with a weak D call TRBD1 (5 bases). The CDR3 sequence is 17 residues long. V gave up 5 bases and J gave up 1 base, with 20 bases separating them. In germline, CDR1 is SEHNR, CDR2 FQNEAQ (reference sequence). CDR3: CASSPTETLLYNYGYTF. The CDR3, as DNA: TGTGCCAGCAGCCCGACAGAGACCCTTCTATATAACTATGGCTACACCTTC.

V is TRBV7-2 and J is TRBJ2-1; D remains unclear. Trimming left V 5 bases short and J 5 bases short, with 4 bases between. Germline V lookup: CDR1 SGHTA, CDR2 FQGNSA. The CDR3 is 11 residues long. The CDR3 DNA is TGTGCCAGCAGCCAAAACAATGAGCAGTTCTTC. Amino acids: CASSQNNEQFF.

CDR3: CASSYLSENTEAFF. As DNA, the CDR3 is TGTGCCAGCAGTTACTTGAGCGAGAACACTGAAGCTTTCTTT. This chain links TRBV6-5 with TRBJ1-1; D is unresolved. V was pared by 1 base and J by 1 base, with 7 bases between. Germline V CDR1 and CDR2: MNHEY, SVGAGI. The CDR3 runs 14 residues.

The chain couples TRBV7-9 to TRBJ2-3; D remains ambiguous. The germline gives CDR1 SEHNR, CDR2 FQNEAQ (reference sequence). This CDR3 is 15 amino acids long. With 4 bases removed from V and 5 bases from J, the gap between germline ends came to 16 bases. This CDR3 reads CASSSPALTGDTQYF. In DNA form, the CDR3 reads TGTGCCAGCAGCTCTCCGGCCCTGACGGGAGATACGCAGTATTTT.